This paragraph covers one T cell receptor (beta chain) sequence. Its antigen is still unknown. The data belong to a study of shared clonotypes between healthy human individuals. This table comes from immunoSEQ multiplex PCR, and its TCRdb copy is limited to in-frame clones, with some not included. The sample consists of roughly 590,000 clones, about 95% of them appearing once. Positively selected for CCR7, the CD45RO-negative cells used as naive CD8 cells excluded terminally differentiated effector memory CD45RA+ cells. CDR1 is SGHNT and CDR2 is YYREEE in the germline V gene (reference sequence). The CDR3 has 15 residues. Trimming took off 0 bases at V and 0 bases at J, with 9 bases between the two ends. The study's findings and limits: As a rule, naive subsets had a larger estimated richness than memory subsets. An effect of sequencing depth on clonotype sharing among donors was expected.

The TCR comes from a woman between 25 and 40 years old in good health. The rearrangement links TRBV5-4 to TRBJ1-2; no reliable D call. Specimen: naive CD8+ T cells sorted from blood. The CDR3 reads CASSLEQSANYGYTF. The DNA for the CDR3 is TGTGCCAGCAGCTTGGAACAGTCAGCTAACTATGGCTACACCTTC.